These T cell receptor beta chains were read from a single sample in a study of radiotherapy plus CTLA-4 blockade in lung cancer. Sequencing was performed with immunoSEQ multiplex PCR; in TCRdb, only in-frame clones are kept and a portion is missing. The repertoire holds over 70,000 clones, with more than 75% as singletons. The sample in question was peripheral blood, obtained from a patient treated with radiotherapy plus ipilimumab. These receptors came from a human donor with non-small cell lung cancer who had a partial response to radiotherapy plus ipilimumab. The CDR3 runs from the conserved cysteine through the conserved F or W. The D gene is left open where the match is weak. Size is stated for part of the rows, as once, few or many counts, or as a class when the clone is expanded.

V gene: TRBV19
D gene: TRBD1
J gene: TRBJ1-2
clone size: few
CDR3 DNA: TGTGCCAGCTCGACAGGGGGCTTAGCCTATGGCTACACCTTC
CDR3 protein: CASSTGGLAYGYTF

V gene: TRBV6-5
D gene: TRBD1
J gene: TRBJ1-2
clone size: NA
CDR3 DNA: TGTGCCAGCAGAAAATACGGACAGGGAAACTATGGCTACACCTTC
CDR3 protein: CASRKYGQGNYGYTF

V gene: TRBV28
D gene: NA
J gene: TRBJ1-2
clone size: NA
CDR3 DNA: TGTGCCAGCAGTTTTCAATGGGGAGGCTATGGCTACACCTTC
CDR3 protein: CASSFQWGGYGYTF

V gene: TRBV28
D gene: TRBD2
J gene: TRBJ2-5
clone size: NA
CDR3 DNA: TGTGCCAGCAGTATCGGGACTAGCGGGGTAGAGACCCAGTACTTC
CDR3 protein: CASSIGTSGVETQYF

V gene: TRBV4-3
D gene: NA
J gene: TRBJ1-2
clone size: NA
CDR3 DNA: TGCGCCAGCAGCCAAGATAGAGGAGGGAACTATGGCTACACCTTC
CDR3 protein: CASSQDRGGNYGYTF

V gene: TRBV29-1
D gene: TRBD2
J gene: TRBJ2-1
clone size: once
CDR3 DNA: TGCAGCGCGAGGACTAGCGTGAATGAGCAGTTCTTC
CDR3 protein: CSARTSVNEQFF

V gene: TRBV28
D gene: NA
J gene: TRBJ1-2
clone size: once
CDR3 DNA: TGTGCCAGCAGTCCGAGGGAGGCTCCCTATGGCTACACCTTC
CDR3 protein: CASSPREAPYGYTF

V gene: TRBV13
D gene: NA
J gene: TRBJ1-6
clone size: NA
CDR3 DNA: TGTGCCAGCAGCTTGGGTCAGGGGAGTTCACCCCTCCACTTT
CDR3 protein: CASSLGQGSSPLHF

V gene: TRBV6-5
D gene: TRBD1
J gene: TRBJ1-5
clone size: NA
CDR3 DNA: TGTGCCAGCAGGCCCAACAGGGGTGGCAATCAGCCCCAGCATTTT
CDR3 protein: CASRPNRGGNQPQHF

V gene: TRBV28
D gene: NA
J gene: TRBJ2-3
clone size: NA
CDR3 DNA: TGTGCCAGCAGACACCCCCCAGATACGCAGTATTTT
CDR3 protein: CASRHPPDTQYF

V gene: TRBV18
D gene: TRBD2
J gene: TRBJ2-1
clone size: NA
CDR3 DNA: TGTGCCAGCTCACCACCTGTAGCGGGAGTGAATGAGCAGTTCTTC
CDR3 protein: CASSPPVAGVNEQFF

V gene: TRBV19
D gene: NA
J gene: TRBJ1-5
clone size: NA
CDR3 DNA: TGTGCCAGTAGCAAAAGGGGGGGTTTAACTCGCAATCAGCCCCAGCATTTT
CDR3 protein: CASSKRGGLTRNQPQHF

V gene: TRBV18
D gene: NA
J gene: TRBJ1-3
clone size: few
CDR3 DNA: TGTGCCAGCTCACCACGTCCGGTGATCTCTGGAAACACCATATATTTT
CDR3 protein: CASSPRPVISGNTIYF

V gene: TRBV7-9
D gene: NA
J gene: TRBJ2-7
clone size: NA
CDR3 DNA: TGTGCCAGCAGCTTAGCGCTAGGGGCCGAGCAGTACTTC
CDR3 protein: CASSLALGAEQYF

V gene: TRBV19
D gene: NA
J gene: TRBJ1-1
clone size: NA
CDR3 DNA: TGTGCCAGTACCGAGGGGGTTACTGAAGCTTTCTTT
CDR3 protein: CASTEGVTEAFF

V gene: TRBV19
D gene: NA
J gene: TRBJ2-2
clone size: once
CDR3 DNA: TGTGCCAGTAGTATTGGGGGGGCGGACACCGGGGAGCTGTTTTTT
CDR3 protein: CASSIGGADTGELFF

V gene: TRBV12-5
D gene: TRBD2
J gene: TRBJ2-5
clone size: once
CDR3 DNA: TGTGCTAGTGGTTTGAGGCTAGCGGGAGGGCTCACAGAGACCCAGTACTTC
CDR3 protein: CASGLRLAGGLTETQYF

V gene: TRBV18
D gene: NA
J gene: TRBJ1-2
clone size: NA
CDR3 DNA: TGTGCCAGCTCCCAAGGGACTGGGGAAGGCTATGGCTACACCTTC
CDR3 protein: CASSQGTGEGYGYTF

V gene: TRBV7-3
D gene: NA
J gene: TRBJ2-3
clone size: NA
CDR3 DNA: TGTGCCAGCAGCCGGGGAGATACGCAGTATTTT
CDR3 protein: CASSRGDTQYF

V gene: TRBV7-9
D gene: NA
J gene: TRBJ1-3
clone size: few
CDR3 DNA: TGTGCCAGCGGACTGGGCGGGGCCGGAAACACCATATATTTT
CDR3 protein: CASGLGGAGNTIYF

V gene: TRBV14
D gene: NA
J gene: TRBJ1-1
clone size: few
CDR3 DNA: TGTGCCAGCAGCCAATCTACGAGGGTTGGGGCTTTCTTT
CDR3 protein: CASSQSTRVGAFF

V gene: TRBV5-4
D gene: TRBD1
J gene: TRBJ1-2
clone size: NA
CDR3 DNA: TGTGCCAGCAGCCCACAGGGGTATAACTATGGCTACACCTTC
CDR3 protein: CASSPQGYNYGYTF

V gene: TRBV28
D gene: TRBD2
J gene: TRBJ2-7
clone size: NA
CDR3 DNA: TGTGCCAGCAGGACTAGCGGGAGGAGGTCCTACGAGCAGTACTTC
CDR3 protein: CASRTSGRRSYEQYF

V gene: TRBV6-5
D gene: NA
J gene: TRBJ1-2
clone size: NA
CDR3 DNA: TGTGCCAGCAGTTACTCACCCGGGGGAGCTAACTATGGCTACACCTTC
CDR3 protein: CASSYSPGGANYGYTF

V gene: TRBV6-1
D gene: TRBD1
J gene: TRBJ2-7
clone size: NA
CDR3 DNA: TGTGCCAGCAGGGCTGACAGGGGGATTACCTACGAGCAGTACTTC
CDR3 protein: CASRADRGITYEQYF

V gene: TRBV27
D gene: NA
J gene: TRBJ1-2
clone size: NA
CDR3 DNA: TGTGCCAGCAGTCTAAACAGGGAAAGTGGCTACACCTTC
CDR3 protein: CASSLNRESGYTF

V gene: TRBV6-5
D gene: TRBD1
J gene: TRBJ1-2
clone size: NA
CDR3 DNA: TGTGCCAGCAGAGACAGGGCCCTGGACTATGGCTACACCTTC
CDR3 protein: CASRDRALDYGYTF

V gene: TRBV10-3
D gene: NA
J gene: TRBJ2-2
clone size: once
CDR3 DNA: TGTGCCATCAATTCGGGGAGGACCGGGGAGCTGTTTTTT
CDR3 protein: CAINSGRTGELFF

V gene: TRBV6-1
D gene: NA
J gene: TRBJ1-2
clone size: once
CDR3 DNA: TGTACCAGCAGTCGGGAGAGGGGCGCATATGGCTACACCTTC
CDR3 protein: CTSSRERGAYGYTF

V gene: TRBV11-2
D gene: NA
J gene: TRBJ1-1
clone size: NA
CDR3 DNA: TGTGCCAGCAGTCGCATGGGACAACCGAGCACTGAAGCTTTCTTT
CDR3 protein: CASSRMGQPSTEAFF

V gene: TRBV6-5
D gene: TRBD2
J gene: TRBJ2-7
clone size: few
CDR3 DNA: TGTGCCAGCCGGGAGGGGGTCTCCGAGCAGTACTTC
CDR3 protein: CASREGVSEQYF

V gene: TRBV5-1
D gene: TRBD1
J gene: TRBJ1-2
clone size: NA
CDR3 DNA: TGCGCCAGCAGCCCCGGACAGGCTAACTATGGCTACACCTTC
CDR3 protein: CASSPGQANYGYTF

V gene: TRBV5-1
D gene: NA
J gene: TRBJ1-6
clone size: NA
CDR3 DNA: TGCGCCAGCAGCTTGGGTGGAGGGCAGTACAGTTCACCCCTCCACTTT
CDR3 protein: CASSLGGGQYSSPLHF

V gene: TRBV2
D gene: TRBD2
J gene: TRBJ2-1
clone size: NA
CDR3 DNA: TGTGCCCGAGCGGGAGGAGGCAATGAGCAGTTCTTC
CDR3 protein: CARAGGGNEQFF

V gene: TRBV7-9
D gene: NA
J gene: TRBJ2-2
clone size: NA
CDR3 DNA: TGTGCCAGCAGCTCGGGACTCAAGAACACCGGGGAGCTGTTTTTT
CDR3 protein: CASSSGLKNTGELFF

V gene: TRBV7-9
D gene: TRBD1
J gene: TRBJ1-1
clone size: NA
CDR3 DNA: TGTGCCAGCAGCCGACAGGGTACGAACACTGAAGCTTTCTTT
CDR3 protein: CASSRQGTNTEAFF

V gene: TRBV6-5
D gene: TRBD1
J gene: TRBJ1-2
clone size: NA
CDR3 DNA: TGTGCCAGCAGTTACTTACGGACAGGGGGGTATGGCTACACCTTC
CDR3 protein: CASSYLRTGGYGYTF

V gene: TRBV7-2
D gene: TRBD1
J gene: TRBJ1-4
clone size: NA
CDR3 DNA: TGTGCCAGCAGCATGGGACAGGGATCAAGTACTAATGAAAAACTGTTTTTT
CDR3 protein: CASSMGQGSSTNEKLFF

V gene: TRBV5-1
D gene: TRBD1
J gene: TRBJ1-2
clone size: NA
CDR3 DNA: TGCGCCAGCAGCTCTGGACAGGCCGCTAACTATGGCTACACCTTC
CDR3 protein: CASSSGQAANYGYTF

V gene: TRBV29-1
D gene: NA
J gene: TRBJ2-2
clone size: NA
CDR3 DNA: TGCAGCGTTGCGCTAGCTCGCCCCGGGGAGCTGTTTTTT
CDR3 protein: CSVALARPGELFF

V gene: TRBV28
D gene: NA
J gene: TRBJ1-1
clone size: NA
CDR3 DNA: TGTGCCAGCAGTTTAGTTCAGGGGATTTGGTACACTGAAGCTTTCTTT
CDR3 protein: CASSLVQGIWYTEAFF

V gene: TRBV19
D gene: NA
J gene: TRBJ1-1
clone size: NA
CDR3 DNA: TGTGCCAGTAGTATAGGGTGGGGGGAGTTGAACACTGAAGCTTTCTTT
CDR3 protein: CASSIGWGELNTEAFF

V gene: TRBV6-5
D gene: NA
J gene: TRBJ1-2
clone size: NA
CDR3 DNA: TGTGCCAGCAGTTTCATAACACGGGAAGGAGGCTACACCTTC
CDR3 protein: CASSFITREGGYTF

V gene: TRBV15
D gene: NA
J gene: TRBJ2-1
clone size: NA
CDR3 DNA: TGTGCCACCAGCAGAGTCGGGAGCTTTTCCTACAATGAGCAGTTCTTC
CDR3 protein: CATSRVGSFSYNEQFF

V gene: TRBV10-2
D gene: NA
J gene: TRBJ1-4
clone size: few
CDR3 DNA: TGCGCCAGCAGTACAGGGCCCAGTGAAAAACTGTTTTTT
CDR3 protein: CASSTGPSEKLFF

V gene: TRBV2
D gene: TRBD2
J gene: TRBJ2-7
clone size: NA
CDR3 DNA: TGTGCCAGCAGTGAAGTTGGTACGAGGACTAGCGGACCCTTGGAGCAGTACTTC
CDR3 protein: CASSEVGTRTSGPLEQYF

V gene: TRBV28
D gene: NA
J gene: TRBJ2-1
clone size: NA
CDR3 DNA: TGTGCCAGCAGTCTAGCTAGCAATGAGCAGTTCTTC
CDR3 protein: CASSLASNEQFF

V gene: TRBV19
D gene: TRBD1
J gene: TRBJ2-7
clone size: NA
CDR3 DNA: TGTGCCAGTAGTACCACAGGGGCAACCTACGAGCAGTACTTC
CDR3 protein: CASSTTGATYEQYF

V gene: TRBV7-2
D gene: TRBD2
J gene: TRBJ2-1
clone size: NA
CDR3 DNA: TGTGCCAGCAGCTTAGCTAGCGGGAGTCTTAATGAGCAGTTCTTC
CDR3 protein: CASSLASGSLNEQFF

V gene: TRBV9
D gene: TRBD2
J gene: TRBJ2-3
clone size: NA
CDR3 DNA: TGTGCCAGCAGCGTAGCGGGGGGAGGCAGCACAGATACGCAGTATTTT
CDR3 protein: CASSVAGGGSTDTQYF

V gene: TRBV30
D gene: NA
J gene: TRBJ2-3
clone size: NA
CDR3 DNA: TGTGCCTGGAGTGTTGGGGGGGCGGGCACAGATACGCAGTATTTT
CDR3 protein: CAWSVGGAGTDTQYF

V gene: TRBV28
D gene: TRBD1
J gene: TRBJ2-7
clone size: NA
CDR3 DNA: TGTGCCAGCAGTTTTTTGCCGACAGGGGGCAACGAGCAGTACTTC
CDR3 protein: CASSFLPTGGNEQYF

V gene: TRBV7-9
D gene: NA
J gene: TRBJ1-1
clone size: NA
CDR3 DNA: TGTGCCAGCACCCCCTCCGGGTCGAACACTGAAGCTTTCTTT
CDR3 protein: CASTPSGSNTEAFF

V gene: TRBV28
D gene: NA
J gene: TRBJ1-2
clone size: NA
CDR3 DNA: TGTGCCAGCAGTCCCGGAGGCCTCTATGGCTACACCTTC
CDR3 protein: CASSPGGLYGYTF

V gene: TRBV7-8
D gene: NA
J gene: TRBJ2-5
clone size: NA
CDR3 DNA: TGTGCCAGCAGCTTAACTCGGCTTTGGGGCGTCCAAGAGACCCAGTACTTC
CDR3 protein: CASSLTRLWGVQETQYF

V gene: TRBV6-1
D gene: TRBD2
J gene: TRBJ2-1
clone size: NA
CDR3 DNA: TGTGCCAGCAGTAAAGGACTAGCTGGGGGGACCTACAATGAGCAGTTCTTC
CDR3 protein: CASSKGLAGGTYNEQFF

V gene: TRBV28
D gene: NA
J gene: TRBJ2-2
clone size: NA
CDR3 DNA: TGTGCCAGCAGTTTATGGGCAGGGGACACCGGGGAGCTGTTTTTT
CDR3 protein: CASSLWAGDTGELFF

V gene: TRBV6-5
D gene: TRBD2
J gene: TRBJ2-1
clone size: NA
CDR3 DNA: TGTGCCAGCAGTTTACTCAGCGGGACCCGGAACAATGAGCAGTTCTTC
CDR3 protein: CASSLLSGTRNNEQFF

V gene: TRBV10-3
D gene: TRBD1
J gene: TRBJ1-3
clone size: NA
CDR3 DNA: TGTGCCTCCAGGGGGCATGGAAACACCATATATTTT
CDR3 protein: CASRGHGNTIYF

V gene: TRBV5-1
D gene: NA
J gene: TRBJ1-4
clone size: once
CDR3 DNA: TGCGCCAGCAGCTTTAGTTCCGCGACAGTTACTAATGAAAAACTGTTTTTT
CDR3 protein: CASSFSSATVTNEKLFF